This TCR beta chain appears in the sequencing data of a study of T cell changes during pregnancy in multiple sclerosis. Profiled with immunoSEQ multiplex PCR; TCRdb holds only in-frame clones, not every one. The sample yields roughly 48,000 clones, 88% seen once. The receptor was derived from a female donor with multiple sclerosis, enrolled in a pregnancy study. This material consisted of CD4+ T cells from peripheral blood mononuclear cells, taken in the second trimester of pregnancy.

The CDR3 DNA is TGTGCCAGCAGCTTAGAACGACTAGCGGGAAGTCAGTTCTTC. Translating it yields CASSLERLAGSQFF. The chain links TRBV11-2 to TRBJ2-1; 11 bases fit TRBD2. There are 14 residues in the CDR3. The germline V gene has CDR1 SGHAT and CDR2 FQNNGV. Losses at the gene ends were 0 bases for V and 13 bases for J; bases not matched to a gene: 5.